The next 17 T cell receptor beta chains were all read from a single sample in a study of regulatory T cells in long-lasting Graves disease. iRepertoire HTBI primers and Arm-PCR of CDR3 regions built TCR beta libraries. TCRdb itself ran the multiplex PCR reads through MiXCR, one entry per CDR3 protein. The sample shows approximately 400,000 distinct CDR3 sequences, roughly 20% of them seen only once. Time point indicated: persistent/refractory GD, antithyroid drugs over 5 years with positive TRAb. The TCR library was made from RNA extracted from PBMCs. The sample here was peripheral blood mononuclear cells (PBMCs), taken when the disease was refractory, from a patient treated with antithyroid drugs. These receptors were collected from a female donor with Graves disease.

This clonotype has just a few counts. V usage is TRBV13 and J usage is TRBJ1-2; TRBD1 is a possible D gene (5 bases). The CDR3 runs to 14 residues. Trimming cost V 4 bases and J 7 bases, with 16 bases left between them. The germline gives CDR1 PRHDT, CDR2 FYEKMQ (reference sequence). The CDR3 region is CASSSQGRYRGYTF. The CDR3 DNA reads TGTGCCAGCAGCTCCCAGGGACGGTATCGTGGCTACACCTTC.

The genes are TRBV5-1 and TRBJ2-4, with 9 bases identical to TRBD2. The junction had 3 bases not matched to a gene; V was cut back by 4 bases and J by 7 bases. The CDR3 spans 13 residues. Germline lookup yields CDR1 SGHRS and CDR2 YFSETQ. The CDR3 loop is CASSAGTSNIQYF. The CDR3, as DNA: TGCGCCAGCAGCGCCGGGACTAGCAACATTCAGTACTTC.

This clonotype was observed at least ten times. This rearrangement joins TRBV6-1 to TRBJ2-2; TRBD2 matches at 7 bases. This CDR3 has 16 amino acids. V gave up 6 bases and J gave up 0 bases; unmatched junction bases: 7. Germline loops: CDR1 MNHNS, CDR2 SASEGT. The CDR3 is CASSQYSGANTGELFF. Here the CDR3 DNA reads TGTGCCAGCAGCCAATACAGCGGGGCGAACACCGGGGAGCTGTTTTTT.

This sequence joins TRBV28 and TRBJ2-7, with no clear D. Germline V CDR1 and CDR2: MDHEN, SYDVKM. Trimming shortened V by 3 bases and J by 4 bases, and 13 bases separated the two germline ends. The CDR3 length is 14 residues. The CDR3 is CASSFSPSAYEQYF. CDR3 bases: TGTGCCAGCAGTTTTTCCCCGAGTGCATACGAGCAGTACTTC. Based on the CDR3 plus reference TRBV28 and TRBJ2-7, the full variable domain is DVKVTQSSRYLVKRTGEKVFLECVQDMDHENMFWYRQDPGLGLRLIYFSYDVKMKEKGDIPEGYSVSREKKERFSLILESASTNQTSMYLCASSFSPSAYEQYFGPGTRLTVT.

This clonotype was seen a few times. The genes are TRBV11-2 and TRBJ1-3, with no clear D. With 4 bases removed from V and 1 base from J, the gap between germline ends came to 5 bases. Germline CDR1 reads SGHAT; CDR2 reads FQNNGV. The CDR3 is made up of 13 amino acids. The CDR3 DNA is TGTGCCAGCAGCTCTTGGTCTGGAAACACCATATATTTT. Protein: CASSSWSGNTIYF.

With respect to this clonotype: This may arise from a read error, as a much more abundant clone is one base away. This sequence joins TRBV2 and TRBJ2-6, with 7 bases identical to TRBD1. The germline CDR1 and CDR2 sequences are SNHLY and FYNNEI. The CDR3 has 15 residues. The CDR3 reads CVSSRQGSGANVLTF. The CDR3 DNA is TGTGTCAGCTCTCGACAGGGCTCTGGGGCCAACGTCCTGACTTTC.

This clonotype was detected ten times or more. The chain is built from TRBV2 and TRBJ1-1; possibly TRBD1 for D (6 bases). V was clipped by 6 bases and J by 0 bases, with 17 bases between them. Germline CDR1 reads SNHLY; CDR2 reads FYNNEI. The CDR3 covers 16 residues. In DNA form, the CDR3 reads TGTGCCAGCAGGCTCGAGGGGGGCAGGATGAACACTGAAGCTTTCTTT. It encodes CASRLEGGRMNTEAFF. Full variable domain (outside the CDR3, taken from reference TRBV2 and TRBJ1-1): EPEVTQTPSHQVTQMGQEVILRCVPISNHLYFYWYRQILGQKVEFLVSFYNNEISEKSEIFDDQFSVERPDGSNFTLKIRSTKLEDSAMYFCASRLEGGRMNTEAFFGQGTRLTVV.

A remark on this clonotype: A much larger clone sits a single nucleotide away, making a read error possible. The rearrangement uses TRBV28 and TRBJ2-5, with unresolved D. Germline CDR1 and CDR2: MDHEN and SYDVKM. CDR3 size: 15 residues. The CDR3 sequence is CAGSLEAVRGETQYF. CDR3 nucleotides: TGTGCCGGCAGTTTAGAGGCGGTTCGCGGTGAGACCCAGTACTTC.

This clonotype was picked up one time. CDR3 amino acids: CASANTRETQYF. The CDR3 DNA reads as TGTGCTAGTGCCAACACCCGGGAGACCCAGTACTTC. This chain uses TRBV12-5 with TRBJ2-5; D remains ambiguous. V lost 7 bases to trimming and J lost 5 bases, with 11 bases between them. CDR3 size: 12 residues. CDR1 LGHNT and CDR2 FRNRAP come from the germline V gene.

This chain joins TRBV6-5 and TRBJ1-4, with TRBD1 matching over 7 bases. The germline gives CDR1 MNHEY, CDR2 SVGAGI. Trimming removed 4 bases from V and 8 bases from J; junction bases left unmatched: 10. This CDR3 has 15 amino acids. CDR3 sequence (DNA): TGTGCCAGCAGTTGCTCCGGACAGGTTGGCGAAAAACTGTTTTTT. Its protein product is CASSCSGQVGEKLFF.

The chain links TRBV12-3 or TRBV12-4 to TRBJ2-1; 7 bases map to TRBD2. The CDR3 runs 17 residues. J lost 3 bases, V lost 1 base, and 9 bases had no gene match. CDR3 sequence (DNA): TGTGCCAGCAGTTTAGAACTGGGAGGGCCGTTCTACAATGAGCAGTTCTTC. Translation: CASSLELGGPFYNEQFF.

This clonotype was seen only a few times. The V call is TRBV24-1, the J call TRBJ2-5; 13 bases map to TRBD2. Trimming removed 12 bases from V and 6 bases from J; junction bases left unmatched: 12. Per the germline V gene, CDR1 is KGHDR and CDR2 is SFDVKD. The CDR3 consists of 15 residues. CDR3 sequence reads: CAPSRSTSGRKTQYF. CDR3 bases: TGTGCCCCTTCCCGCTCGACTAGCGGGAGGAAGACCCAGTACTTC.

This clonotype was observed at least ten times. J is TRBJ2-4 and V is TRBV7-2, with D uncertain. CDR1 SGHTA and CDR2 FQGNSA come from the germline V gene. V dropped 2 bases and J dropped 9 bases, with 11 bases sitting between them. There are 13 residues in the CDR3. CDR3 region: CASSLNRDGIQYF. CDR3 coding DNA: TGTGCCAGCAGCTTAAATAGAGACGGCATTCAGTACTTC.

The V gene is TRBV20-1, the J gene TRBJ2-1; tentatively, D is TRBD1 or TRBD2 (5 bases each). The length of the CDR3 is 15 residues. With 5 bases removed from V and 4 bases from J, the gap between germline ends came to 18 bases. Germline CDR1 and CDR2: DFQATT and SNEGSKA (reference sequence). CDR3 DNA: TGCAGTGCTGGCGCCGACGGGACCCCATACAATGAGCAGTTCTTC. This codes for CSAGADGTPYNEQFF.

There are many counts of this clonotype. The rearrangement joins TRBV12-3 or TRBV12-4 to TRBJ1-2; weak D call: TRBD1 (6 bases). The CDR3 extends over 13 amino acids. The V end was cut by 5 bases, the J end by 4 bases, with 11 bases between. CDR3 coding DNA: TGTGCCAGCAGTCGGACAGCACGCTATGGCTACACCTTC. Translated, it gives CASSRTARYGYTF.

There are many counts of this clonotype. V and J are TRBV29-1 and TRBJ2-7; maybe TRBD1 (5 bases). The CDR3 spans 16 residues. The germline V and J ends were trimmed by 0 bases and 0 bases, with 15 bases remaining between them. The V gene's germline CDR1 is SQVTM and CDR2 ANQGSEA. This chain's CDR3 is CSVEDARGDSSYEQYF. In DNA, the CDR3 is TGCAGCGTTGAAGACGCGAGAGGCGACAGCTCCTACGAGCAGTACTTC.

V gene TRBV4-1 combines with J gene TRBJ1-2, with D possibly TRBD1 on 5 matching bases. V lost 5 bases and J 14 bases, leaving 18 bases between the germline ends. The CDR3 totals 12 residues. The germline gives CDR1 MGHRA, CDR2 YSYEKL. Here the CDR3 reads CASSSRQSIFTF. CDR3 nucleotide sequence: TGCGCCAGCAGCTCTCGACAGAGCATTTTTACCTTC.